This T cell receptor beta chain came from a study of a mutant IDH1 vaccine in newly diagnosed glioma. Study summary: Radiotherapy, temozolomide, or both had been given previously, and both were given to most.

Time point reported: week 5, during vaccination. In every dose of vaccine, 300 ug of mutant IDH1 20-mer peptide was given alongside topical imiquimod. The donors had new WHO grade 3 or 4 astrocytomas; these were IDH1-mutant and ATRX-lost. Study results and caveats: A vaccine-induced immune response developed in roughly 93% of the patients.

This CDR3 region has 16 residues. Germline V CDR1 and CDR2: MGHRA, YSYEKL. The V gene lost 5 bases and the J gene lost 2 bases, with 16 bases spanning the gap. This clone was observed a few times. Its antigen is as yet unknown. Measured with immunoSEQ multiplex PCR; TCRdb has only the in-frame clones, and not every one. The sample holds around 46,000 clones, approximately 78% seen once. The material was PBMCs, obtained from a glioma patient whose treatment included an IDH1 peptide vaccine. The receptor's source is a man aged 45-65 years with glioma. This chain joins TRBV4-1 and TRBJ1-3, with D possibly TRBD1 on 5 matching bases. The CDR3, as DNA: TGCGCCAGCAGCTTTCAACTCCGGGGGGCTGGAAACACCATATATTTT. Translating gives CASSFQLRGAGNTIYF.